A selection of T cell receptor beta chains follows, all from one sample in a study of cytomegalovirus exposure and HLA in healthy donors. Data came from immunoSEQ multiplex PCR; TCRdb stores just in-frame clones and leaves some out. Of roughly 160,000 clones detected, around 80% appear once; the ten largest clones hold about 9.6%. Sequenced material: PBMCs. The receptors derive from a man between 18 and 29 years old in good health and CMV-seropositive. Each CDR3 is given with its conserved first and last residue. A D gene is named only where the DNA matches it firmly. Clone size is shown for a subset of rows, as once, few, many or a class of expanded clone.

TRBD1	.	TRBJ1-1	TRBV18	TGTGCCAGCTCACCGTTCAACCAGGGGGCAGAGACTGAAGCTTTCTTT	CASSPFNQGAETEAFF
.	.	TRBJ1-5	TRBV4-3	TGCGCCAGCAGCCAAGATTTAGGGGGTATGGGGCCGGGTCAGCCCCAGCATTTT	CASSQDLGGMGPGQPQHF
TRBD1	few	TRBJ1-4	TRBV29-1	TGCAGCGTGACAGGGTCTAATGAAAAACTGTTTTTT	CSVTGSNEKLFF
TRBD1	once	TRBJ1-5	TRBV2	TGTGCCAGCATCGGGACAGCCGATAATCAGCCCCAGCATTTT	CASIGTADNQPQHF
.	.	TRBJ1-2	TRBV4-3	TGCGCCAGCAGCCAAGGTGTAACAGGGAGGGGTAACGGCTACACCTTC	CASSQGVTGRGNGYTF
.	.	TRBJ2-2	TRBV2	TGTGCCAGCAGTGAAAGTGGGGGCGGAGAGCTGTTTTTT	CASSESGGGELFF
.	.	TRBJ1-2	TRBV18	TGTGCCAGCTCACCACGAGCCGGGGGCGCGGGAGAAAACTATGGCTACACCTTC	CASSPRAGGAGENYGYTF
.	few	TRBJ2-2	TRBV11-1	TGTGCCAGCACCTTACGGAGGGGGACAGCTAACACCGGGGAGCTGTTTTTT	CASTLRRGTANTGELFF
.	.	TRBJ2-7	TRBV21-1	TGTGCCAGCAGCAAAGAAAAAAGGGGTACCCCCTACGAGCAGTACTTC	CASSKEKRGTPYEQYF
.	once	TRBJ2-1	TRBV18	TGTGCCAGCTCACCCCAAATACTAGGAAACAATGAGCAGTTCTTC	CASSPQILGNNEQFF
TRBD1	.	TRBJ2-1	TRBV7-8	TGTGCCAGCAGCGTAAGGGGACAGGGAACCTACAATGAGCAGTTCTTC	CASSVRGQGTYNEQFF
TRBD1	few	TRBJ1-2	TRBV6-6	TGTGCCAGCAGTTACCCTGACAGGGGGGGCTATGGCTACACCTTC	CASSYPDRGGYGYTF
.	.	TRBJ2-3	TRBV30	TGTGCCTGGAGTGTCTCAGGAACGCAGTATTTT	CAWSVSGTQYF
TRBD1	few	TRBJ1-1	TRBV15	TGTGCCACCAGCAGAGATCCCGGGACAGGCAGAAATGAAGCTTTCTTT	CATSRDPGTGRNEAFF
.	.	TRBJ1-1	TRBV29-1	TGCAGCGTTGAGGTGGTCCGGTCGACTGAAGCTTTCTTT	CSVEVVRSTEAFF
TRBD1	.	TRBJ2-3	TRBV7-8	TGTGCCAGCAGCTTAGTACGTATTGGGACAGGGGGCACAGATACGCAGTATTTT	CASSLVRIGTGGTDTQYF
TRBD1	.	TRBJ1-2	TRBV27	TGTGCCAGCGACAGGGAGGTAGGTAACTATGGCTACACCTTC	CASDREVGNYGYTF
.	once	TRBJ2-7	TRBV10-3	TGTGCCATCAGCGCTGACACGTACGAGCAGTACTTC	CAISADTYEQYF
TRBD1	.	TRBJ2-5	TRBV7-6	TGTGCCAGCAGCCCGGACAGGGTCGGGCAGACCCAGTACTTC	CASSPDRVGQTQYF
.	.	TRBJ2-7	TRBV10-2	TGCGCCAGCAGTGAATTTCAAAGGACAGCTCACTACGAGCAGTACTTC	CASSEFQRTAHYEQYF
TRBD2	.	TRBJ2-2	TRBV5-8	TGTGCCAGCAGCTTGGAGCCAGCGGGGGGGCCCAGGGAGCTGTTTTTT	CASSLEPAGGPRELFF
TRBD1	once	TRBJ2-7	TRBV7-8	TGTGCCAGCCGTACCTCCGGGACAGGGGCCTACGAGCAGTACTTC	CASRTSGTGAYEQYF
.	.	TRBJ1-2	TRBV13	TGTGCCAGCAGCTTAGCCAGGGCTCAAACACCGATCGGCTACACCTTC	CASSLARAQTPIGYTF
TRBD2	.	TRBJ2-5	TRBV4-1	TGCGCCAGCAGCCAAGGCCCGCCCGGGGAGGGAGTGAAGACCCAGTACTTC	CASSQGPPGEGVKTQYF
.	.	TRBJ2-4	TRBV15	TGTGCCACCAGCAGAGATCATTTCATGCAGGGGAAGAAAAACATTCAGTACTTC	CATSRDHFMQGKKNIQYF
TRBD2	.	TRBJ2-1	TRBV5-5	TGTGCCAGCAGCGCATTCACTAGCGGGAGTTACTCCTACAATGAGCAGTTCTTC	CASSAFTSGSYSYNEQFF
TRBD1	.	TRBJ1-3	TRBV7-8	TGTGCCAGCAGCTTAAACGAGGGGGACAGCGTACGAAACACCATATATTTT	CASSLNEGDSVRNTIYF
TRBD1	once	TRBJ1-1	TRBV29-1	TGCAGCATCCGACAGGGGAACACTGAAGCTTTCTTT	CSIRQGNTEAFF
.	.	TRBJ2-2	TRBV4-2	TGTGCCAGCAGCCAACAGGGGTTCACCGGGGAGCTGTTTTTT	CASSQQGFTGELFF
TRBD2	.	TRBJ2-3	TRBV11-2	TGTGCCAGCAGCTTAACCCGACTAGCGGGTTTGGATACGCAGTATTTT	CASSLTRLAGLDTQYF
.	.	TRBJ2-1	TRBV10-2	TGCGCCAGCAGTGAAACTTCCCTCTACAATGAGCAGTTCTTC	CASSETSLYNEQFF
TRBD2	few	TRBJ2-5	TRBV10-3	TGTGCCATCAGTGCAGGACTAGCGGGAATAGAGACCCAGTACTTC	CAISAGLAGIETQYF
.	.	TRBJ2-5	TRBV4-2	TGTGCCAGCAGCGAGGAGCGGTCATCGGAGACCCAGTACTTC	CASSEERSSETQYF
TRBD2	few	TRBJ2-3	TRBV2	TGTGCCAGCAGTGAAAACTTGGCTAGCGGGAGCGCCCGGTCGCAGTATTTT	CASSENLASGSARSQYF
TRBD1	.	TRBJ1-5	TRBV27	TGTGCCAGCAGTTCAATCCTACCCGGGACAGGGGGGCATAGCAATCAGCCCCAGCATTTT	CASSSILPGTGGHSNQPQHF